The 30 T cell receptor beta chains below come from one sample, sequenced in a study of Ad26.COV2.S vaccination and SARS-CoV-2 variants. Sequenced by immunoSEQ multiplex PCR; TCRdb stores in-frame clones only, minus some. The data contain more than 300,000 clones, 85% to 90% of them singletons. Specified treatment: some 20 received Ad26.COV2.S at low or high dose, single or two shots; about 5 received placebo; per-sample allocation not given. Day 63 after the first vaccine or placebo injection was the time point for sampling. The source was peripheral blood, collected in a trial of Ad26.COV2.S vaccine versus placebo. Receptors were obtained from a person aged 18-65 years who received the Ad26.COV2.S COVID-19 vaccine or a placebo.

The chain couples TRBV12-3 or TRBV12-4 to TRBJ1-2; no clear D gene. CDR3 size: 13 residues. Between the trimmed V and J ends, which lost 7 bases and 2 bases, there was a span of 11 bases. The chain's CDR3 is CASTETDNYGYTF. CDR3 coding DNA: TGTGCCAGCACCGAGACTGACAACTATGGCTACACCTTC.

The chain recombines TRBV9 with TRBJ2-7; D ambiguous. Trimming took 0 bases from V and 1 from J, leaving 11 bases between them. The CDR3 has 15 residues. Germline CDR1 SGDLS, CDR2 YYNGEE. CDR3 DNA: TGTGCCAGCAGCGTAGGAGCAGCTTTTTCCTACGAGCAGTACTTC. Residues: CASSVGAAFSYEQYF.

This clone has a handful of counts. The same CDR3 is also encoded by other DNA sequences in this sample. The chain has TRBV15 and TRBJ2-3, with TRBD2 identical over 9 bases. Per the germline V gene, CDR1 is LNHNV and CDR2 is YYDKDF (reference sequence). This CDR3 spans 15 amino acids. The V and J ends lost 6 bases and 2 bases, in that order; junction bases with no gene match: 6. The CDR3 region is CATRDSGRSTDTQYF. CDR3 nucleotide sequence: TGTGCCACCAGAGATAGCGGGAGATCCACAGATACGCAGTATTTT.

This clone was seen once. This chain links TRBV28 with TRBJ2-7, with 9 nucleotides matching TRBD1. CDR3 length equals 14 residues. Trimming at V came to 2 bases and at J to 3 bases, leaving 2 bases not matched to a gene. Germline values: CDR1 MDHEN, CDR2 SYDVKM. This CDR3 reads CASSLRDRVYEQYF. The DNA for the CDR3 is TGTGCCAGCAGTTTAAGGGACAGGGTCTACGAGCAGTACTTC.

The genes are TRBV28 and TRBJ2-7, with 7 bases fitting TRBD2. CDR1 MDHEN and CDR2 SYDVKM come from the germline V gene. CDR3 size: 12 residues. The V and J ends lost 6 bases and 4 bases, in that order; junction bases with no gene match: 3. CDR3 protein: CASRTGGYEQYF. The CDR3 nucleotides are TGTGCCAGCAGAACGGGGGGTTACGAGCAGTACTTC.

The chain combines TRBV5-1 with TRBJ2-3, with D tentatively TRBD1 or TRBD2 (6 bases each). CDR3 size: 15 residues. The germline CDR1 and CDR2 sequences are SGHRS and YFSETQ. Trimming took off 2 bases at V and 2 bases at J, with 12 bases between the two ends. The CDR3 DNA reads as TGCGCCAGCAGCTTACGGGGGCTGGACACAGATACGCAGTATTTT. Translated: CASSLRGLDTDTQYF.

CDR3 loop: CASSLERTYNEQFF. The CDR3 DNA sequence: TGTGCCAGCAGCTTAGAACGGACATACAATGAGCAGTTCTTC. This rearrangement joins TRBV11-2 to TRBJ2-1; weak D call: TRBD1 (5 bases). The length of the CDR3 is 14 residues. From germline, CDR1 is SGHAT and CDR2 FQNNGV. The V end was cut by 0 bases, the J end by 4 bases, with 7 bases between.

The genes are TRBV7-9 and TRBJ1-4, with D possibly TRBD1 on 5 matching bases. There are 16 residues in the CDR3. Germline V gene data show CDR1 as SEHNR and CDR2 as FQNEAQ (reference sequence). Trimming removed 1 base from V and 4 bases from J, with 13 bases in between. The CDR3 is CASSLVPGGNNEKLFF. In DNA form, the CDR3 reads TGTGCCAGCAGCTTAGTTCCCGGGGGAAATAATGAAAAACTGTTTTTT.

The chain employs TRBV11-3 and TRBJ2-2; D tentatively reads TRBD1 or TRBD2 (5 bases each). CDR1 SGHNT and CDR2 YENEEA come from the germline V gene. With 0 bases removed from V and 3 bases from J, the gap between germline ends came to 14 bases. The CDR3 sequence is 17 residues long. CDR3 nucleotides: TGTGCCAGCAGCTTAGATATTTCAGGGAGTGACACCGGGGAGCTGTTTTTT. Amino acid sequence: CASSLDISGSDTGELFF. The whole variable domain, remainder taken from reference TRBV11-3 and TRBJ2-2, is EAGVVQSPRYKIIEKKQPVAFWCNPISGHNTLYWYLQNLGQGPELLIRYENEEAVDDSQLPKDRFSAERLKGVDSTLKIQPAELGDSAVYLCASSLDISGSDTGELFFGEGSRLTVL.

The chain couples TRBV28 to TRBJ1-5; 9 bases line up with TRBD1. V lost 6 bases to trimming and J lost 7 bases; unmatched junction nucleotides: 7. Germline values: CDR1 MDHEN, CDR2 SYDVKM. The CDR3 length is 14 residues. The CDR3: CASRPTGGEQPQHF. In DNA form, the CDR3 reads TGTGCCAGCAGGCCCACAGGGGGCGAACAGCCCCAGCATTTT.

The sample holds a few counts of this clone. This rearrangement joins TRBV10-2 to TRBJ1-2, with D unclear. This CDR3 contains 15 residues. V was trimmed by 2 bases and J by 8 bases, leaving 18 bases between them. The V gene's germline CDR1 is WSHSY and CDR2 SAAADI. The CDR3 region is CASSEEVVNHRGYTF. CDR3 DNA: TGCGCCAGCAGTGAGGAGGTGGTTAACCATCGAGGCTACACCTTC.

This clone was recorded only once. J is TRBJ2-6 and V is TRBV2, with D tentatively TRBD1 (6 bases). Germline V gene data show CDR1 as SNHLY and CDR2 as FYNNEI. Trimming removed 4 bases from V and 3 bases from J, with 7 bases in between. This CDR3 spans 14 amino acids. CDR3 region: CASSGGLGANVLTF. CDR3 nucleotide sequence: TGTGCCAGCAGTGGGGGGCTTGGGGCCAACGTCCTGACTTTC. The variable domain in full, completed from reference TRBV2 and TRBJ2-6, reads EPEVTQTPSHQVTQMGQEVILRCVPISNHLYFYWYRQILGQKVEFLVSFYNNEISEKSEIFDDQFSVERPDGSNFTLKIRSTKLEDSAMYFCASSGGLGANVLTFGAGSRLTVL.

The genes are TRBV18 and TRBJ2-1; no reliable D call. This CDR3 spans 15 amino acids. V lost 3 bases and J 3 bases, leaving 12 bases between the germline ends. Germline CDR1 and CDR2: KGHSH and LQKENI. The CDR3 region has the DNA TGTGCCAGCTCACCGGGGTCCCCAGACTACAATGAGCAGTTCTTC. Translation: CASSPGSPDYNEQFF.

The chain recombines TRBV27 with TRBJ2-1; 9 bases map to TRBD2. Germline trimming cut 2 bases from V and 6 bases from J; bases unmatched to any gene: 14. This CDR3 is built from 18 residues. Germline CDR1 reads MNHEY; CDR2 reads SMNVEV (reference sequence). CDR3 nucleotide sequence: TGTGCCAGCAGTTTAGGAGTGATAGGGCTAGCGGGAATCAATGAGCAGTTCTTC. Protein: CASSLGVIGLAGINEQFF.

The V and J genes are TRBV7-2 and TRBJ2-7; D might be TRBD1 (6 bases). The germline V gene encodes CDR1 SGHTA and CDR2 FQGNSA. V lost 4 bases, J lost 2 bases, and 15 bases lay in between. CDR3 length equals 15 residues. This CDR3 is CASSSQGGHTYEQYF. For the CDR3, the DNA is TGTGCCAGCAGCTCCCAAGGGGGACACACCTACGAGCAGTACTTC.

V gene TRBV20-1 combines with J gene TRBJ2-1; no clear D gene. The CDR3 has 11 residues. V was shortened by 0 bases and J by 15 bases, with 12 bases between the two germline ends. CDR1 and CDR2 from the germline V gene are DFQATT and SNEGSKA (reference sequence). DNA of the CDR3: TGCAGTGCTAGAGAGGGCCGGGCGTTGTTCTTC. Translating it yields CSAREGRALFF.

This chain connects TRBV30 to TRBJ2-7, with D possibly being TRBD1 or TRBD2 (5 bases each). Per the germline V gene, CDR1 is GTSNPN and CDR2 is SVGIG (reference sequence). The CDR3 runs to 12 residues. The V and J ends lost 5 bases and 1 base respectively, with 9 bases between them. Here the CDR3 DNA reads TGTGCCTGGCGGGACGAATCCTACGAGCAGTACTTC. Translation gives CAWRDESYEQYF.

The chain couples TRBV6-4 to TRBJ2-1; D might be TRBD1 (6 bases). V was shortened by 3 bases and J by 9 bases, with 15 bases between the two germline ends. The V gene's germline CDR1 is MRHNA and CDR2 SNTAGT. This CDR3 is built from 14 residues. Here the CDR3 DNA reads TGTGCCAGCAGTGAGCACACAGGGTCTATTGAGCAGTTCTTC. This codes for CASSEHTGSIEQFF.

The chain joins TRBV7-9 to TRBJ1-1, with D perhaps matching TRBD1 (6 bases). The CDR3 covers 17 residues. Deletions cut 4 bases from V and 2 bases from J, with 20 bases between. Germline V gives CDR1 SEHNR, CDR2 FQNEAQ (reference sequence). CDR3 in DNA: TGTGCCAGCAGCTCATCAGGGGTGAGCGGCCAAAACACTGAAGCTTTCTTT. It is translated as CASSSSGVSGQNTEAFF.

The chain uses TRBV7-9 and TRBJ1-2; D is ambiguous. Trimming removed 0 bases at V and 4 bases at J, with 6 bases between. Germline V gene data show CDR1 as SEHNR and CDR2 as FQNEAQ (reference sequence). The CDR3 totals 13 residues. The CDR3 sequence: CASSLAGSYGYTF. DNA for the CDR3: TGTGCCAGCAGCTTAGCAGGGTCCTATGGCTACACCTTC. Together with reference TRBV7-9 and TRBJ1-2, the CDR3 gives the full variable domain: DTGVSQNPRHKITKRGQNVTFRCDPISEHNRLYWYRQTLGQGPEFLTYFQNEAQLEKSRLLSDRFSAERPKGSFSTLEIQRTEQGDSAMYLCASSLAGSYGYTFGSGTRLTVV.

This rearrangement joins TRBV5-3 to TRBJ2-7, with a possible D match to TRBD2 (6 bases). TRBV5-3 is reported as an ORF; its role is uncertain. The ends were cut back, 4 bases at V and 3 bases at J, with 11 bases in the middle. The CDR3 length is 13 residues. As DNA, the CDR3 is TGTGCCAGAAGCGGCGGGACGGGCTACGAGCAGTACTTC. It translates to CARSGGTGYEQYF.

The CDR3 is CASSVGGVAYEQYF. The CDR3 coding sequence is TGTGCCAGCAGCGTAGGGGGCGTCGCGTACGAGCAGTACTTC. The rearrangement joins TRBV9 to TRBJ2-7, with a possible D match to TRBD1 (5 bases). Per germline, CDR1 SGDLS and CDR2 YYNGEE. Trimming took off 0 bases at V and 4 bases at J, with 11 bases between the two ends. The CDR3 sequence is 14 residues long.

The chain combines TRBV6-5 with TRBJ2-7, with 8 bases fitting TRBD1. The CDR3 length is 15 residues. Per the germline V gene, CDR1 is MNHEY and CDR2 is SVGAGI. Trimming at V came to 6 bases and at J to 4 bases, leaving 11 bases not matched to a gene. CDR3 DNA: TGTGCCAGCAGGGAGACCGGGACAGGCCTTTACGAGCAGTACTTC. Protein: CASRETGTGLYEQYF.

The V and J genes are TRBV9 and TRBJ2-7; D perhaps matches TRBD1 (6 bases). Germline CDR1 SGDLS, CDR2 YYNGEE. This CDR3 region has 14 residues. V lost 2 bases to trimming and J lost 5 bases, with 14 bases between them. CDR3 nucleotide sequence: TGTGCCAGCAGCGTCGAACAGGGTGTCGACGAGCAGTACTTC. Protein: CASSVEQGVDEQYF.

The chain's CDR3 is CASSPDRVGNTIYF. DNA of the CDR3: TGTGCCAGCAGCCCGGACAGGGTAGGAAACACCATATATTTT. This chain connects TRBV5-5 to TRBJ1-3; 8 positions agree with TRBD1. The ends lost 4 bases at V and 4 bases at J; junction bases unmatched: 4. From germline, CDR1 is SGHKS and CDR2 YYEKEE (reference sequence). CDR3 size: 14 residues.

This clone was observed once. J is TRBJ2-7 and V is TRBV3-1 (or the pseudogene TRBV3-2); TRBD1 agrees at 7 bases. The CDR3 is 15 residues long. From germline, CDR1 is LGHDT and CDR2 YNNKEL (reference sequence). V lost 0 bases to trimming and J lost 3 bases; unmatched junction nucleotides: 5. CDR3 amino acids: CASSQEQGYLYEQYF. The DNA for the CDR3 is TGTGCCAGCAGCCAAGAACAGGGGTACCTCTACGAGCAGTACTTC.

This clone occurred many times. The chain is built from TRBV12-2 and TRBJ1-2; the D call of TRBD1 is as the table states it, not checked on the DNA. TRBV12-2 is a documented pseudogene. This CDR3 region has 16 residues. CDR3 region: CASRLAGDIDPYGYTF. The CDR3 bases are TGTGCAAGTCGCTTAGCCGGGGACATAGACCCTTATGGCTACACCTTC.

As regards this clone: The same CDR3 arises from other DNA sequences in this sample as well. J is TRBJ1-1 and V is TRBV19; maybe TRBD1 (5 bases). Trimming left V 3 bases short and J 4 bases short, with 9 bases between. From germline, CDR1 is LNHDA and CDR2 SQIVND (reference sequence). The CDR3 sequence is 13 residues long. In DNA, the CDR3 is TGTGCCAGTAGTATGGGGACTGGCACTGAAGCTTTCTTT. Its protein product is CASSMGTGTEAFF.

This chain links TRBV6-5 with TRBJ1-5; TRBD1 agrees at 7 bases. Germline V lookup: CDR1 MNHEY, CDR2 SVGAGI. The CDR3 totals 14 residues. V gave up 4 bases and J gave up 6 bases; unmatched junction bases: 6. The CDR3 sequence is CASSLTGSGQPQHF. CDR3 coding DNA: TGTGCCAGCAGTTTGACAGGGAGCGGTCAGCCCCAGCATTTT.

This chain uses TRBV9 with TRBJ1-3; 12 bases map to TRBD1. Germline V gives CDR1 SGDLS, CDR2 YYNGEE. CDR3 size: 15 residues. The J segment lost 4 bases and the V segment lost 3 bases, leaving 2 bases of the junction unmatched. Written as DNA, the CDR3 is TGTGCCAGCAGCGAGGGACAGGGGGCAGGAAACACCATATATTTT. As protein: CASSEGQGAGNTIYF.